This T cell receptor (beta chain) was recovered during a study of shared clonotypes between healthy human individuals (dated by TCRdb to the early 2020s). Background on the whole study: The cohort comprised two women and three men aged 18 to 49 years. Leukapheresis yielded between about 0.94 and 8.9 billion PBMCs per donor. To increase sequencing depth and limit assay-specific biases, TCR repertoire library preparation and sequencing were carried out by different laboratories using diverse techniques. To estimate repertoire size and how much clonotypes are shared between individuals, the study performed deep sequencing of blood TCR repertoires from roughly five healthy adults. For each donor, CD4 naive and CD4 memory were each given three plates, CD8 naive was given two plates, and CD8 memory was given one plate.

Using the deep immunoSEQ assay, TCR CDR3 regions were amplified from genomic DNA by multiplex PCR. Genomic DNA extracted from each cell subset was distributed evenly over all wells of several immunoSEQ 96-well plates, and each plate served as one replicate. Each replicate PCR for sorted subsets received around 200 ng genomic DNA, equal to around 32,000 T cell genomes. Purified libraries were measured with a Qubit 3.0 fluorometer, size-checked on a Bioanalyzer 2100, and measured again with the KAPA Library Quantification kit. A separate single-read 150-cycle Illumina NextSeq 550 flow cell was used to sequence each immunoSEQ 96-well plate. Concerning the study's data processing: Because the immunoSEQ output included only junctional sequences and no quality scores, the filtering could not be the same as the filtering used for full-length reads. Sequences were annotated with PyIR, a Python wrapper for IgBLAST v1.9, and V/J genes and CDR3 were assigned using IMGT germline references. Reads were removed for weak V/J assignments (E-value above 1e-6), missing CDR3, stop codons, out-of-frame junctions, or ambiguous translated residues. V3J clonotypes were defined by identical inferred V gene, J gene, and CDR3 amino acid sequence. Percentage overlap between repertoires was calculated by dividing the number of shared unique clonotypes by the size of the smaller repertoire. Repertoire richness was assessed with RTK rarefaction, the Chao1 estimator, and Recon v2.1 estimates of unobserved clonotypes. OLGA was used to compute generation probabilities for all TCRbeta clonotypes that the gDNA method yielded from a handful of donors. The source is immuneACCESS, and TCRdb retained only in-frame sequences with V and J called. Part of the clones is not carried over; for the studies checked, unresolved V genes explain less than half of this, and the remainder is unexplained. The DNA was the basis for D and trimming; V, J and clone size are from that table. The sample profile shows about 2.3 million clones; approximately 95% of them were found once. Under 0.45% of the sample goes to the ten largest clones.

With regard to this clone: This receptor's antigen is unknown. No base qualities exist here, and no much larger clone lies one base off it.

Donors were healthy HIV-negative adults with no recently reported acute infections or vaccinations. Only Caucasian adults living in Nashville, Tennessee, USA were represented among the donors. CD4+ T cells were enriched by magnetic negative selection, after which naive cells were positively selected on CD45RA and the negative fraction was taken as the memory subset. Blood was obtained by leukapheresis, after which PBMCs were separated by Ficoll-Histopaque density gradient centrifugation and cryopreserved in liquid nitrogen vapor phase. Analytical flow cytometry was used to check the purity and quantity of every magnetically sorted T cell population. From each sorted fraction, genomic DNA was isolated and quantified by UV absorbance on a Nanodrop 2000c. General findings and caveats noted by the study authors: Sampling was restricted to blood, and TCR repertoires in tissues likely differ from the TCR repertoires found in blood. Roughly 5% of naive CD4, around 4% of naive CD8, approximately 2.2% of memory CD4, and 0.35% to 0.4% of memory CD8 clonotypes were shared across several donors. Compared with non-shared clonotypes, clonotypes shared by all four sorted-subset donors had higher generation probabilities. Pairwise subsampling led to the expectation that sequencing depth would affect the degree of clonotype sharing among donors. Larger estimated clonotype richness was generally found for naive subsets than for memory subsets. Because the study included only a small number of donors, the genetic and exposure-history diversity represented was limited. Rarefaction of sorted-subset datasets indicated incomplete sequencing despite the large sequencing depth.

The TCR originated in a young man in good health. Some clones in this sample may be carry-over from other donors' samples. Sequencing input: naive CD4+ T cells from PBMCs. The cell subset or site tag for this specimen amounts to: CD45RA+ positively selected.

In nucleotides, the sequence is TGTGCCAGCAGTACCCCCCGAAATCAGCCCCAGCATTTT. The translation is CASSTPRNQPQHF. The chain employs TRBV2 and TRBJ1-5; the D gene lacks a confident call. V lost 5 bases and J lost 4 bases; the stretch between them is 9 bases long. There are 13 amino acids in the CDR3, from cysteine to phenylalanine inclusive. CDR3 DNA only is kept here, 39 bases in frame from base 1. Looking up the germline V gene yields CDR1 SNHLY and CDR2 FYNNEI.